This TCR beta chain was sequenced during a study of vaccination and CD4 T cells after COVID-19. Study background: In the convalescent cohort, there were six males and four females, two of them Hispanic.

Sequencing of cultured CD4+ T cell DNA used the Oncomine TCR Beta short-read assay. TCRdb redid the calling of the PCR reads with MiXCR, one entry per CDR3 protein. The profile shows approximately 5,000 distinct CDR3 sequences, around 71% of them singletons. Treatment indicated: roughly ten-day PBMC culture with coronavirus spike peptide pools or control peptides (ViraFEST assay). Per germline, CDR1 SGHKS and CDR2 YYEKEE (reference sequence). The germline V and J ends were trimmed by 3 bases and 1 base, with 13 bases remaining between them. The CDR3 length is 15 residues. A word on this clonotype: Its antigen is as yet unknown.

The rearrangement links TRBV5-5 to TRBJ2-5, with a weak D call TRBD1 (6 bases). Sample: CD4+ T cells from blood, cultured in vitro. This clonotype was obtained from a human donor who had recovered from COVID-19. The CDR3, as DNA: TGTGCCAGCAGCTGGGCGCCGGACAGCCAAGAGACCCAGTACTTC. Amino acids: CASSWAPDSQETQYF.